Listed below are T cell receptor beta chains from one sample, sequenced in a study of control samples from healthy donors and cancer patients. This table comes from immunoSEQ multiplex PCR, and its TCRdb copy is limited to in-frame clones, with some not included. The sample holds 89,000 or so clones, over 75% seen once. Sequencing used blood. The receptor set was obtained from a man between 45 and 60 years old in good health. Each CDR3 is given with its conserved first and last residue. Fields, in order: V gene, D gene, clone size, J gene, CDR3 protein, CDR3 DNA. A D gene is named only where the DNA matches it firmly. Only part of the rows carry a size: once, few, many, or a class if the clone is expanded.

V gene: TRBV11-2; D gene: TRBD2; clone size: -; J gene: TRBJ2-1; CDR3 protein: CASSLGRKIAGASYNEQFF; CDR3 DNA: TGTGCCAGCAGCTTGGGACGGAAGATAGCGGGAGCATCCTACAATGAGCAGTTCTTC
V gene: TRBV2; D gene: -; clone size: -; J gene: TRBJ1-1; CDR3 protein: CASSEFQAGDTEAFF; CDR3 DNA: TGTGCCAGCAGTGAATTCCAGGCGGGGGACACTGAAGCTTTCTTT
V gene: TRBV24-1; D gene: -; clone size: -; J gene: TRBJ2-5; CDR3 protein: CATSDWSETQYF; CDR3 DNA: TGTGCCACCAGTGATTGGTCTGAGACCCAGTACTTC
V gene: TRBV10-3; D gene: -; clone size: -; J gene: TRBJ2-7; CDR3 protein: CAISLAYEQYF; CDR3 DNA: TGTGCCATCAGTCTCGCTTACGAGCAGTACTTC
V gene: TRBV4-1; D gene: -; clone size: -; J gene: TRBJ2-3; CDR3 protein: CASTNTGALTDTQYF; CDR3 DNA: TGCGCCAGCACAAACACGGGGGCTCTCACAGATACGCAGTATTTT
V gene: TRBV19; D gene: TRBD1; clone size: -; J gene: TRBJ1-1; CDR3 protein: CASSRDRSLGEAFF; CDR3 DNA: TGTGCCAGTAGTAGGGACAGGTCTTTAGGTGAAGCTTTCTTT
V gene: TRBV7-8; D gene: -; clone size: -; J gene: TRBJ2-1; CDR3 protein: CASSRAKFSYNEQFF; CDR3 DNA: TGTGCCAGCAGCCGAGCTAAGTTCTCCTACAATGAGCAGTTCTTC
V gene: TRBV19; D gene: -; clone size: -; J gene: TRBJ1-2; CDR3 protein: CASSIVRGGGLNYGYTF; CDR3 DNA: TGTGCCAGTAGTATAGTAAGGGGGGGCGGATTGAACTATGGCTACACCTTC
V gene: TRBV23-1; D gene: TRBD1; clone size: -; J gene: TRBJ1-6; CDR3 protein: CASSQSWAGQISLSSYNSPLHF; CDR3 DNA: TGCGCCAGCAGTCAATCGTGGGCGGGACAGATATCTTTAAGCTCCTATAATTCACCCCTCCACTTT
V gene: TRBV19; D gene: TRBD2; clone size: -; J gene: TRBJ2-1; CDR3 protein: CASSVLAFSYNEQFF; CDR3 DNA: TGTGCCAGTAGTGTACTAGCGTTCTCCTACAATGAGCAGTTCTTC
V gene: TRBV11-3; D gene: TRBD2; clone size: -; J gene: TRBJ2-3; CDR3 protein: CASSFGTSGSVNTDTQYF; CDR3 DNA: TGTGCCAGCAGCTTCGGGACTAGCGGGAGCGTTAACACAGATACGCAGTATTTT
V gene: TRBV10-3; D gene: -; clone size: -; J gene: TRBJ1-2; CDR3 protein: CAISPQGEYGYTF; CDR3 DNA: TGTGCCATCAGCCCCCAAGGGGAATATGGCTACACCTTC
V gene: TRBV9; D gene: -; clone size: -; J gene: TRBJ1-4; CDR3 protein: CASSVGRGSNEKLFF; CDR3 DNA: TGTGCCAGCAGCGTGGGACGGGGGTCTAATGAAAAACTGTTTTTT
V gene: TRBV6-1; D gene: -; clone size: -; J gene: TRBJ1-5; CDR3 protein: CASSEWINQPQHF; CDR3 DNA: TGTGCCAGCAGTGAATGGATCAATCAGCCCCAGCATTTT
V gene: TRBV25-1; D gene: TRBD1; clone size: few; J gene: TRBJ1-1; CDR3 protein: CASRPGTGGTEAFF; CDR3 DNA: TGTGCCAGCAGGCCCGGGACAGGTGGGACTGAAGCTTTCTTT
V gene: TRBV10-3; D gene: -; clone size: once; J gene: TRBJ1-3; CDR3 protein: CAISAMGLSGNTIYF; CDR3 DNA: TGTGCCATCAGTGCGATGGGGCTCTCTGGAAACACCATATATTTT
V gene: TRBV6-2/TRBV6-3; D gene: -; clone size: -; J gene: TRBJ1-1; CDR3 protein: CASRRDTLNTEAFF; CDR3 DNA: TGTGCCAGCCGCCGGGACACCCTCAACACTGAAGCTTTCTTT
V gene: TRBV2; D gene: TRBD2; clone size: -; J gene: TRBJ2-2; CDR3 protein: CARSGTGTSAGELFF; CDR3 DNA: TGTGCCAGGAGCGGCACCGGGACTAGCGCCGGGGAGCTGTTTTTT
V gene: TRBV10-2; D gene: TRBD2; clone size: -; J gene: TRBJ2-2; CDR3 protein: CASSDSGTSGTGELFF; CDR3 DNA: TGCGCCAGCAGTGACTCCGGGACTAGCGGGACCGGGGAGCTGTTTTTT
V gene: TRBV7-6; D gene: -; clone size: -; J gene: TRBJ2-7; CDR3 protein: CASSLGQTPPFNYEQYF; CDR3 DNA: TGTGCCAGCAGCTTAGGTCAGACCCCCCCCTTTAACTACGAGCAGTACTTC
V gene: TRBV6-2/TRBV6-3; D gene: TRBD2; clone size: -; J gene: TRBJ2-4; CDR3 protein: CASSYMTSGRARDIQYF; CDR3 DNA: TGTGCCAGCAGTTACATGACTAGCGGGAGGGCGAGGGACATTCAGTACTTC
V gene: TRBV6-1; D gene: -; clone size: medium-sized; J gene: TRBJ1-6; CDR3 protein: CASSDSLGVWDSPLHF; CDR3 DNA: TGTGCCAGCAGTGACAGCCTTGGGGTTTGGGATTCACCCCTCCACTTT
V gene: TRBV9; D gene: -; clone size: -; J gene: TRBJ2-3; CDR3 protein: CASRRGGGMDTQYF; CDR3 DNA: TGTGCCAGCCGCAGGGGGGGAGGGATGGATACGCAGTATTTT
V gene: TRBV5-1; D gene: -; clone size: -; J gene: TRBJ1-1; CDR3 protein: CASSLGTPGFTEAFF; CDR3 DNA: TGCGCCAGCAGCTTGGGGACCCCAGGATTCACTGAAGCTTTCTTT
V gene: TRBV4-3; D gene: -; clone size: few; J gene: TRBJ1-6; CDR3 protein: CASSQVRGGNSPLHF; CDR3 DNA: TGCGCCAGCAGCCAAGTTAGGGGCGGAAATTCACCCCTCCACTTT
V gene: TRBV2; D gene: -; clone size: once; J gene: TRBJ1-2; CDR3 protein: CARSGGYTF; CDR3 DNA: TGTGCCCGATCGGGGGGCTACACCTTC
V gene: TRBV5-6; D gene: -; clone size: -; J gene: TRBJ1-6; CDR3 protein: CASSPYTNKVRGALHF; CDR3 DNA: TGTGCCAGCAGCCCTTATACCAACAAGGTTCGGGGGGCCCTCCACTTT
V gene: TRBV5-4; D gene: TRBD1; clone size: -; J gene: TRBJ1-2; CDR3 protein: CASSFTGGDGWGYTF; CDR3 DNA: TGTGCCAGCAGCTTCACAGGGGGCGATGGCTGGGGCTACACCTTC
V gene: TRBV19; D gene: -; clone size: once; J gene: TRBJ2-3; CDR3 protein: CASSRGSRADTQYF; CDR3 DNA: TGTGCCAGTAGCCGGGGCTCGCGGGCAGATACGCAGTATTTT
V gene: TRBV9; D gene: -; clone size: -; J gene: TRBJ2-5; CDR3 protein: CASSPRRASAGGETQYF; CDR3 DNA: TGTGCCAGCAGCCCCCGCCGGGCTAGCGCCGGGGGAGAGACCCAGTACTTC
V gene: TRBV5-1; D gene: TRBD1; clone size: -; J gene: TRBJ2-7; CDR3 protein: CASSVGQGAYEQYF; CDR3 DNA: TGCGCCAGCAGCGTCGGACAGGGGGCTTACGAGCAGTACTTC
V gene: TRBV11-3; D gene: -; clone size: -; J gene: TRBJ1-4; CDR3 protein: CASSLRGNEKLFF; CDR3 DNA: TGTGCCAGCAGCTTAAGGGGAAATGAAAAACTGTTTTTT
V gene: TRBV4-2; D gene: -; clone size: -; J gene: TRBJ1-2; CDR3 protein: CASSQALQGNYGYTF; CDR3 DNA: TGTGCCAGCAGCCAGGCCCTTCAGGGTAACTATGGCTACACCTTC
V gene: TRBV5-4; D gene: TRBD1; clone size: -; J gene: TRBJ1-2; CDR3 protein: CASSLGQGAEGYTF; CDR3 DNA: TGTGCCAGCAGCCTGGGACAGGGGGCGGAAGGCTACACCTTC
V gene: TRBV6-4; D gene: TRBD2; clone size: -; J gene: TRBJ2-3; CDR3 protein: CASSDSGLAGPDTQYF; CDR3 DNA: TGTGCCAGCAGTGACTCGGGACTAGCGGGGCCAGATACGCAGTATTTT
V gene: TRBV7-2; D gene: TRBD1; clone size: -; J gene: TRBJ2-1; CDR3 protein: CASRPTRAGGYNEQFF; CDR3 DNA: TGTGCCAGCCGCCCCACGCGGGCAGGGGGCTACAATGAGCAGTTCTTC
V gene: TRBV7-8; D gene: -; clone size: few; J gene: TRBJ2-7; CDR3 protein: CASSLVYEQYF; CDR3 DNA: TGTGCCAGCAGCTTGGTTTACGAGCAGTACTTC
V gene: TRBV10-2; D gene: -; clone size: many; J gene: TRBJ1-2; CDR3 protein: CASSDPGGVGYTF; CDR3 DNA: TGCGCCAGCAGTGACCCCGGGGGGGTCGGCTACACCTTC
V gene: TRBV9; D gene: TRBD1; clone size: -; J gene: TRBJ2-1; CDR3 protein: CASSSGQVTYNEQFF; CDR3 DNA: TGTGCCAGCAGCTCGGGACAGGTTACCTACAATGAGCAGTTCTTC
V gene: TRBV6-2/TRBV6-3; D gene: TRBD2; clone size: -; J gene: TRBJ2-3; CDR3 protein: CASSWSGGAVDTQYF; CDR3 DNA: TGTGCCAGCAGTTGGAGCGGGGGGGCCGTGGATACGCAGTATTTT
V gene: TRBV5-1; D gene: -; clone size: -; J gene: TRBJ1-5; CDR3 protein: CASSLDGGNQPQHF; CDR3 DNA: TGCGCCAGCAGCTTGGATGGGGGTAATCAGCCCCAGCATTTT
V gene: TRBV5-4; D gene: -; clone size: -; J gene: TRBJ2-3; CDR3 protein: CASSLDRDTQYF; CDR3 DNA: TGTGCCAGCAGCTTGGATAGGGATACGCAGTATTTT
V gene: TRBV7-2; D gene: TRBD2; clone size: -; J gene: TRBJ2-7; CDR3 protein: CASSFGRDAYEQYF; CDR3 DNA: TGTGCCAGCAGCTTTGGGAGGGATGCATACGAGCAGTACTTC
V gene: TRBV19; D gene: -; clone size: -; J gene: TRBJ2-1; CDR3 protein: CASSMFQGGHEQFF; CDR3 DNA: TGTGCCAGTAGTATGTTTCAGGGAGGCCATGAGCAGTTCTTC
V gene: TRBV27; D gene: -; clone size: -; J gene: TRBJ2-7; CDR3 protein: CASSLLFSSGEQYF; CDR3 DNA: TGTGCCAGCAGTTTATTGTTTTCTTCAGGCGAGCAGTACTTC